This T cell receptor (beta chain) was captured by sequencing in a study of CXCR3-negative and CXCR3-positive naive CD8 T cells (dated by TCRdb to about 2019). In the study overall: Around 140 million TRB reads were obtained in total, roughly 1.5 +/- 0.3 million reads per library. Data from 11 donors, pooled across two independent experiments, went into the diversity and physicochemical repertoire analyses. Naive subsets from a handful of donors and memory cells from 3 donors were included in the TRBV-TRBJ cluster analysis.

For every CD8+ T cell subset, under 350,000 cells were flow-sorted straight into RLT lysis buffer, and each subset was sorted in triplicate. Naive CD8+ T cells were defined stringently as CD45RO-CCR7+CD27+CD95- to exclude memory contaminants. Peripheral blood mononuclear cells were isolated from buffy coats by standard density gradient centrifugation. Naive CXCR3-negative and CXCR3-positive CD8+ T cells were flow-sorted on a FACSAria III. Total RNA was extracted from sorted cells with an RNeasy Mini Kit. On this clonotype itself: Its recognized antigen is unknown.

Based on the germline V gene, the CDR1 and CDR2 sequences are SGHRS and YFSETQ. From cysteine to phenylalanine, the CDR3 is 16 amino acids long. No DNA has been recorded. What the study reported, not specific to this receptor: Freshly isolated PBMCs were used for most assays because CXCR3 expression partially decreased after cryopreservation. Both naive subsets had comparably high repertoire diversity, while memory CD8+ T cells had much lower repertoire diversity. Compared with CXCR3-negative naive cells, CXCR3-positive naive cells had TRB CDR3s with higher hydrophobicity (lower Kidera factor 4), lower energy, and higher strength and volume indices. Surface CD5, linked to self-reactivity in mice, was comparable between naive subsets; TCR interaction strength was therefore also inferred from TRB CDR3 physicochemical properties. TRBV-TRBJ usage was similar between naive CXCR3-negative and CXCR3-positive cells from the same donor, while memory cells showed distinct patterns.

Data came from a NextSeq 550. The Human TCR Profiling Kit (MiLaboratory) was used to make UMI-labeled 5' RACE TRB cDNA libraries. cDNA synthesis used the entire amount of extracted RNA, and PCR amplification then used the entire amount of cDNA produced. Libraries were prepared in parallel with an identical number of PCR cycles. The paper's data handling went like this. With a requirement of at least two reads per UMI, MIGEC and MiXCR extracted about 53,000 +/- 9,400 unique UMI-labeled TRB cDNA molecules per library. Each library averaged approximately 40,000 +/- 10,000 functional in-frame TRB CDR3 nucleotide clonotypes without stop codons. After each sample was downsampled to 5000 UMI-labeled TRB molecules, VDJtools was used to calculate diversity metrics such as normalized Shannon-Wiener and Chao1. Clonotype-size-weighted physicochemical properties of the central five CDR3 residues (interaction energy, strength, volume and Kidera factor 4) were computed in VDJtools. The reads went through TCRdb reprocessing, and each CDR3 protein sequence gets one entry with no DNA. TCRdb's processing, not the authors' own work, is the source of the V and J calls. The sample table records 150,000 or so distinct CDR3 sequences. The ten largest clonotypes hold approximately 0.51% of the sample.

Rearrangement joined TRBV5-1 to TRBJ2-3. This clonotype was obtained from a human donor in good health. Some clones in this sample may be carry-over from other donors' samples. The sequenced sample was naive CXCR3- CD8+ T cells from blood. The sample's cell subset or site label is to be understood as: CD45RO-CCR7+CD27+CD95- naive CD8+ T cells lacking CXCR3 (TNR3-). Here the CDR3 is given as CASSFSVESSTDTQYF. Beyond the CDR3, the reference TRBV5-1 and TRBJ2-3 genes provide the residues; the full variable domain reads: KAGVTQTPRYLIKTRGQQVTLSCSPISGHRSVSWYQQTPGQGLQFLFEYFSETQRNKGNFPGRFSGRQFSNSRSEMNVSTLELGDSALYLCASSFSVESSTDTQYFGPGTRLTVL.